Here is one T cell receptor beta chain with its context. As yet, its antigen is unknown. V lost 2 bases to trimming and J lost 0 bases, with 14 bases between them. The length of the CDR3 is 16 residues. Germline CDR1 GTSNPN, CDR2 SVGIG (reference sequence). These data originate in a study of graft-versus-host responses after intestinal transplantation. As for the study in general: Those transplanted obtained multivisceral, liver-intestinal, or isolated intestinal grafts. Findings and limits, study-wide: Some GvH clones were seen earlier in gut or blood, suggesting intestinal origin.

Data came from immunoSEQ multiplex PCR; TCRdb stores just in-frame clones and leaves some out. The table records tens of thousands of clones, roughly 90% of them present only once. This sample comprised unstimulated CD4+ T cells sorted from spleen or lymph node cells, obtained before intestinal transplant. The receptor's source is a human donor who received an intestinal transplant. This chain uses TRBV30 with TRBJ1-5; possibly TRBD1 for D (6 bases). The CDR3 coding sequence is TGTGCCTGGAGTCCAGGGACATCTTATAGCAATCAGCCCCAGCATTTT. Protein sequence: CAWSPGTSYSNQPQHF. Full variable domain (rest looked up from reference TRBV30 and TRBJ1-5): SQTIHQWPATLVQPVGSPLSLECTVEGTSNPNLYWYRQAAGRGLQLLFYSVGIGQISSEVPQNLSASRPQDRQFILSSKKLLLSDSGFYLCAWSPGTSYSNQPQHFGDGTRLSIL.